The 17 T cell receptor beta chains below were found in one sample sequenced in a study of blood T cells in healthy people across ages. Combining a sample-barcoded 5' primer with a J-beta primer mix, a second PCR ran for roughly 6 to 12 cycles. One entry per CDR3 protein results from TCRdb running MiXCR on the 5' RACE reads. The sample lists around 320,000 distinct CDR3 sequences; 27% were seen once. The specimen was blood. The receptor set was obtained from a woman in her 70s in good health.

This clonotype was seen more than once but under ten times. V and J are TRBV29-1 and TRBJ2-5; D is unclear. Germline CDR1 SQVTM, CDR2 ANQGSEA. The CDR3 runs to 15 residues. Deletions cut 4 bases from V and 4 bases from J, with 19 bases between. The CDR3 protein is CSVGARRASLETQYF. The CDR3 DNA follows: TGCAGCGTTGGAGCCCGGCGCGCGTCCCTAGAGACCCAGTACTTC.

The chain uses TRBV12-3 or TRBV12-4 and TRBJ2-3; TRBD2 matches 13 bases. V dropped 7 bases and J dropped 4; count of bases not matched to a gene: 5. The CDR3 loop spans 15 amino acids. The CDR3 loop reads CASTVLAGGSDTQYF. The CDR3 DNA sequence: TGTGCCAGCACCGTACTAGCGGGAGGGTCAGATACGCAGTATTTT.

This clonotype was recorded many times. J is TRBJ2-5 and V is TRBV5-1, with D unresolved. Germline V CDR1 and CDR2: SGHRS, YFSETQ. CDR3 length: 14 amino acids. Trimming shortened V by 2 bases and J by 5 bases, and 13 bases separated the two germline ends. In DNA form, the CDR3 reads TGCGCCAGCAGCTTTGCAGCGACCCGGGAGACCCAGTACTTC. Amino acids: CASSFAATRETQYF.

Here the CDR3 DNA reads TGTGCCAGCAGTTACACCTCGCAGGGTACCTACGAGCAGTACTTC. Amino acids: CASSYTSQGTYEQYF. The V and J genes are TRBV28 and TRBJ2-7, with TRBD1 as a possible D gene (5 bases). In germline, CDR1 is MDHEN, CDR2 SYDVKM. The CDR3 runs 15 residues. Trimming pared 4 bases from V and 2 bases from J, leaving 15 bases between. Full variable domain (remainder filled in from reference TRBV28 and TRBJ2-7): DVKVTQSSRYLVKRTGEKVFLECVQDMDHENMFWYRQDPGLGLRLIYFSYDVKMKEKGDIPEGYSVSREKKERFSLILESASTNQTSMYLCASSYTSQGTYEQYFGPGTRLTVT.

A word on this clonotype: Possible read error: a much larger clone is one base away. The missing conserved phenylalanine or tryptophan at the end of this CDR3 makes a read error likely. The rearrangement joins TRBV2 to TRBJ2-7, with D possibly matching TRBD2 (6 bases). The J call may be wrong; the DNA end is better matched by TRBJ2-5. This CDR3 has 15 residues. CDR1 and CDR2 (germline): SNHLY, FYNNEI. CDR3 in amino acids: CASSPTRGRQETQYL. DNA for the CDR3: TGTGCCAGCAGCCCCACACGGGGGAGACAAGAGACCCAGTACCTC.

V gene TRBV20-1 combines with J gene TRBJ1-1; a possible D gene is TRBD1 (5 bases). CDR3 length: 18 amino acids. From germline, CDR1 is DFQATT and CDR2 SNEGSKA (reference sequence). Deletions cut 6 bases from V and 2 bases from J, with 28 bases between. The CDR3 coding sequence is TGCAGTGCCCCACGGCGGAATTCGTCGGGACGGCCAAACACTGAAGCTTTCTTT. It encodes CSAPRRNSSGRPNTEAFF.

This sequence joins TRBV24-1 and TRBJ2-1; D unclear. Germline CDR1 KGHDR, CDR2 SFDVKD. Trimming shortened V by 9 bases and J by 0 bases, and 8 bases separated the two germline ends. The CDR3 covers 13 residues. For the CDR3, the DNA is TGTGCCACCTGCCAGCGCTCCTACAATGAGCAGTTCTTC. Amino acids: CATCQRSYNEQFF.

This clonotype was counted a few times. The V and J genes are TRBV7-6 and TRBJ2-1, with 7 positions matching TRBD2. This CDR3 comprises 17 residues. The germline CDR1 and CDR2 sequences are SGHVS and FNYEAQ. V dropped 4 bases and J dropped 4; count of bases not matched to a gene: 13. The CDR3 nucleotides are TGTGCCAGCAGCTCGTCCTTCATAGCGGGTGGGTACAATGAGCAGTTCTTC. The encoded protein is CASSSSFIAGGYNEQFF.

The V gene is TRBV7-2, the J gene TRBJ1-1; D is unclear. The germline V gene has CDR1 SGHTA and CDR2 FQGNSA. The V end lost 1 base, the J end lost 6 bases, and 9 bases lay between the germline ends. The length of the CDR3 is 13 residues. CDR3 sequence reads: CASSLVQSAEAFF. The CDR3 DNA sequence: TGTGCCAGCAGCTTAGTACAATCCGCTGAAGCTTTCTTT. Complete variable domain (other parts from reference TRBV7-2 and TRBJ1-1): GAGVSQSPSNKVTEKGKDVELRCDPISGHTALYWYRQSLGQGLEFLIYFQGNSAPDKSGLPSDRFSAERTGGSVSTLTIQRTQQEDSAVYLCASSLVQSAEAFFGQGTRLTVV.

This rearrangement joins TRBV11-2 to TRBJ1-1, with a weak D call TRBD1 (6 bases). The germline V and J ends were trimmed by 1 base and 5 bases, with 14 bases remaining between them. Germline lookup yields CDR1 SGHAT and CDR2 FQNNGV. The CDR3 is made up of 15 amino acids. For the CDR3, the DNA is TGTGCCAGCAGCTTAGGTCTAGGGGGGGTTACTGAAGCTTTCTTT. Translation: CASSLGLGGVTEAFF.

This clonotype was counted between two and nine times. The chain joins TRBV20-1 to TRBJ1-4; possible D gene TRBD1, 5 bases. Germline values: CDR1 DFQATT, CDR2 SNEGSKA (reference sequence). CDR3 length: 11 amino acids. This CDR3 is CSAHSGEKLFF. For the CDR3, the DNA is TGCAGCGCTCATTCAGGGGAAAAACTGTTTTTT.

The chain has TRBV7-2 and TRBJ2-5; TRBD1 might be the D (6 bases). V lost 3 bases and J lost 1, with 12 bases in between. Per germline, CDR1 SGHTA and CDR2 FQGNSA. This CDR3 has 15 amino acids. CDR3 residues: CASSFVARGQETQYF. In DNA, the CDR3 is TGTGCCAGCAGCTTCGTGGCCAGGGGCCAAGAGACCCAGTACTTC.

This chain connects TRBV5-1 to TRBJ2-3; D gene uncertain. From germline, CDR1 is SGHRS and CDR2 YFSETQ. The CDR3 totals 14 residues. With 3 bases removed from V and 4 bases from J, the gap between germline ends came to 12 bases. The CDR3 protein is CASSWTGRSDTQYF. CDR3 DNA: TGCGCCAGCAGCTGGACGGGCCGGTCAGATACGCAGTATTTT.

The table lists this clonotype with a few counts. The rearrangement uses TRBV27 and TRBJ2-3; D tentatively fits TRBD1 or TRBD2 (6 bases each). The ends were cut back, 6 bases at V and 2 bases at J, with 15 bases in the middle. CDR1 is MNHEY, CDR2 SMNVEV, per germline (reference sequence). The CDR3 has 15 residues. DNA for the CDR3: TGTGCCAGCAGCCAGGGGAGGAGAAACACAGATACGCAGTATTTT. Its protein product is CASSQGRRNTDTQYF.

This clonotype has a handful of counts. The rearrangement joins TRBV7-9 to TRBJ1-6; 7 bases fit TRBD1. The trim removed 6 bases at V and 5 bases at J, leaving 4 bases unmatched. This CDR3 comprises 14 residues. Germline-derived CDR1 and CDR2 are SEHNR and FQNEAQ (reference sequence). This CDR3 reads CASRTTGDNSPLHF. The CDR3 DNA reads as TGTGCCAGCAGAACAACAGGGGATAATTCACCCCTCCACTTT.

This clonotype was found many times. The chain couples TRBV29-1 to TRBJ2-7, with D perhaps assigned TRBD1 or TRBD2 (6 bases each). This CDR3 has 13 amino acids. Trimming cost V 7 bases and J 0 bases, with 13 bases left between them. Germline CDR1 SQVTM, CDR2 ANQGSEA. The CDR3 spells CSGGAGDSYEQYF. For the CDR3, the DNA is TGCAGCGGGGGGGCCGGAGACTCCTACGAGCAGTACTTC.

The V call is TRBV5-1, the J call TRBJ2-5, with 11 bases fitting TRBD2. The V and J ends lost 1 base and 1 base, in that order; junction bases with no gene match: 9. This CDR3 has 18 residues. Germline CDR1 reads SGHRS; CDR2 reads YFSETQ. DNA of the CDR3: TGCGCCAGCAGCTTGAGGGGACCCGGGACTAGCGGCCAAGAGACCCAGTACTTC. Translating gives CASSLRGPGTSGQETQYF.